This T cell receptor (beta chain) stems from a study of blood T cell repertoires in COVID-19. Turning to the study itself: Acute and convalescent COVID-19 specimens originated in the United States, Italy and Spain. T cells, B-cell-depleted T cells, or PBMCs supplied cDNA or gDNA.

Original processing notes: By means of reference gene primer amplification, nucleated cell counts were estimated. Assay used: immunoSEQ multiplex PCR; TCRdb lists only in-frame clones, some missing. D and trimming come from the DNA, and the V and J calls and clone size come from that table. The table shows under 350,000 clones, with around four fifths occurring only once. This TCR came from a man aged 55 to 70 who had recovered from COVID-19. Sequencing was done on a sample of peripheral blood.

CDR3 region: CASSPPLGRVVYEQYF. As DNA, the CDR3 is TGTGCCAGCTCACCTCCATTGGGGAGGGTGGTTTACGAGCAGTACTTC. V and J are TRBV18 and TRBJ2-7; 7 bases line up with TRBD2. The CDR3 totals 16 residues. Trimming removed 3 bases from V and 4 bases from J; junction bases left unmatched: 12. Per the germline V gene, CDR1 is KGHSH and CDR2 is LQKENI.